Listed here are 10 T cell receptor beta chains from one sample, sequenced in a study of blood T cell repertoires in COVID-19. Profiled with immunoSEQ multiplex PCR; TCRdb holds only in-frame clones, not every one. Here the sample spans some 140,000 clones, less than 80% being singletons. Sequencing input: peripheral blood. Every receptor here comes from a man aged 55 to 70 with acute or convalescent COVID-19.

V usage is TRBV5-1 and J usage is TRBJ2-1; D call uncertain. Germline-derived CDR1 and CDR2 are SGHRS and YFSETQ. The germline V and J ends were trimmed by 1 base and 5 bases, with 10 bases remaining between them. CDR3 length equals 14 residues. CDR3 in DNA: TGCGCCAGCAGCTTGCGTACAGCTGACAATGAGCAGTTCTTC. It is translated as CASSLRTADNEQFF.

The rearrangement joins TRBV27 to TRBJ1-2; 11 nucleotides agree with TRBD1. The CDR3 runs 15 residues. After removal of 6 bases from V and 8 bases from J, the junction contained 11 bases not matched to a gene. Germline CDR1 and CDR2: MNHEY and SMNVEV (reference sequence). CDR3 DNA: TGTGCCAGCAGGCCAACCGGGACAGGGGGTAGGGGCTACACCTTC. It encodes CASRPTGTGGRGYTF.

This clone was observed at least ten times. The chain has TRBV6-2 or TRBV6-3 and TRBJ1-2; 7 bases map to TRBD1. Per germline, CDR1 MNHEY and CDR2 SVGEGT. After removal of 5 bases from V and 2 bases from J, the junction contained 11 bases not matched to a gene. The length of the CDR3 is 16 residues. CDR3: CASSTKTGPFNYGYTF. CDR3 bases: TGTGCCAGCAGTACAAAGACAGGGCCCTTCAACTATGGCTACACCTTC.

The chain recombines TRBV10-3 with TRBJ2-5; 8 bases are shared with TRBD2. V shed 6 bases and J 3 bases; nucleotides not matched to a gene: 12. CDR1 is ENHRY, CDR2 SYGVKD, per germline. The CDR3 loop spans 16 amino acids. As DNA, the CDR3 is TGTGCCATCAGCGGAGGGAAAGCGGGGGACAAAGAGACCCAGTACTTC. Translated, it gives CAISGGKAGDKETQYF.

On this clone: Other nucleotide sequences in the sample specify the same CDR3. This chain uses TRBV28 with TRBJ1-1; D is unresolved. Trimming shortened V by 5 bases and J by 1 base, and 11 bases separated the two germline ends. Germline V gives CDR1 MDHEN, CDR2 SYDVKM. This CDR3 has 14 amino acids. The DNA for the CDR3 is TGTGCCAGCAGTCTCCCGGGTCAGAACACTGAAGCTTTCTTT. Its protein is CASSLPGQNTEAFF.

This clone has just a few counts. This chain's CDR3 is CSVRDGGQGTEAFF. The CDR3 coding sequence is TGCAGCGTGAGGGATGGGGGCCAAGGAACTGAAGCTTTCTTT. The chain employs TRBV29-1 and TRBJ1-1; D may be TRBD1 (6 bases). The V and J ends lost 6 bases and 5 bases respectively, with 19 bases between them. CDR1 and CDR2 from the germline V gene are SQVTM and ANQGSEA. CDR3 length equals 14 residues.

This chain links TRBV4-2 with TRBJ1-2; D might be TRBD1 (6 bases). This CDR3 spans 15 amino acids. Germline V gene sequence: CDR1 LGHNA, CDR2 YNFKEQ. V lost 4 bases and J lost 0, with 12 bases in between. The CDR3 bases are TGTGCCAGCAGCCGAGAACAGGGTTCTAACTATGGCTACACCTTC. This codes for CASSREQGSNYGYTF.

The chain uses TRBV29-1 and TRBJ1-5, with a weak D call TRBD1 (6 bases). The germline V and J ends were trimmed by 7 bases and 1 base, with 14 bases remaining between them. There are 14 residues in the CDR3. Germline CDR1 and CDR2: SQVTM and ANQGSEA. The CDR3 loop reads CSAMTGTSNQPQHF. In DNA form, the CDR3 reads TGCAGCGCTATGACAGGCACAAGCAATCAGCCCCAGCATTTT.

This chain links TRBV4-1 with TRBJ1-5; D gene ambiguous. In germline, CDR1 is MGHRA, CDR2 YSYEKL. V gave up 4 bases and J gave up 4 bases, with 17 bases separating them. This CDR3 has 16 amino acids. Here the CDR3 reads CASSRVETVGNQPQHF. Written as DNA, the CDR3 is TGCGCCAGCAGCCGGGTGGAAACAGTCGGTAATCAGCCCCAGCATTTT.

V gene TRBV30 combines with J gene TRBJ1-1; 9 positions agree with TRBD1. J gave up 0 bases and V 3 bases, and 5 bases lay outside the gene matches. This CDR3 has 15 amino acids. CDR1 and CDR2 from the germline V gene are GTSNPN and SVGIG (reference sequence). CDR3 nucleotide sequence: TGTGCCTGGAGCACAGGGGGCTCAATGAACACTGAAGCTTTCTTT. Translated, it gives CAWSTGGSMNTEAFF.